Each of the 12 T cell receptor beta chains below was sequenced from the same sample in a study of cytomegalovirus exposure and HLA in healthy donors. Primers for the PCR totalled 60 Vbeta and 13 Jbeta. Data came from immunoSEQ multiplex PCR; TCRdb stores just in-frame clones and leaves some out. Here the sample spans some 130,000 clones, around 9% being singletons. What was sequenced was PBMCs. The receptors come from a woman in her forties in good health and CMV-seropositive.

The chain couples TRBV2 to TRBJ2-5, with 8 bases lining up with TRBD1. J was trimmed by 1 base and V by 1 base; bases with no gene match: 2. The CDR3 loop spans 15 amino acids. Germline values: CDR1 SNHLY, CDR2 FYNNEI. The CDR3 reads CASSEGGTGQETQYF. The DNA for the CDR3 is TGTGCCAGCAGTGAAGGAGGGACAGGCCAAGAGACCCAGTACTTC. Based on the CDR3 plus reference TRBV2 and TRBJ2-5, the full variable domain is EPEVTQTPSHQVTQMGQEVILRCVPISNHLYFYWYRQILGQKVEFLVSFYNNEISEKSEIFDDQFSVERPDGSNFTLKIRSTKLEDSAMYFCASSEGGTGQETQYFGPGTRLLVL.

The chain couples TRBV5-4 to TRBJ2-7; tentative D call: TRBD2 (5 bases). V was trimmed by 0 bases and J by 4 bases, leaving 11 bases between them. This CDR3 spans 14 amino acids. Germline CDR1 is SGHNT and CDR2 is YYREEE (reference sequence). This CDR3 is CASSLASGGYEQYF. CDR3 in DNA: TGTGCCAGCAGCTTGGCGAGCGGCGGATACGAGCAGTACTTC.

In its sample, this clone was seen a few times. The chain joins TRBV18 to TRBJ1-4; tentatively, D is TRBD1 (5 bases). The V end lost 0 bases, the J end lost 7 bases, and 15 bases lay between the germline ends. The CDR3 has 16 residues. Germline-derived CDR1 and CDR2 are KGHSH and LQKENI. The CDR3 protein is CASSPPGVTGGEKLFF. The CDR3 DNA reads as TGTGCCAGCTCACCACCGGGCGTAACAGGTGGTGAAAAACTGTTTTTT.

The chain carries TRBV7-9 and TRBJ1-1; the D is unclear. With 4 bases removed from V and 1 base from J, the gap between germline ends came to 7 bases. CDR3 length: 13 residues. CDR1 is SEHNR, CDR2 FQNEAQ, per germline (reference sequence). The CDR3 DNA reads TGTGCCAGCAGCTCCCAACAGAACACTGAAGCTTTCTTT. Its translation is CASSSQQNTEAFF.

This clone was seen only a few times. This sequence joins TRBV29-1 and TRBJ2-3, with TRBD2 matching over 11 bases. The CDR3 has 14 amino acids. Germline trimming cut 5 bases from V and 2 bases from J; bases unmatched to any gene: 3. Per germline, CDR1 SQVTM and CDR2 ANQGSEA. The CDR3, as DNA: TGCAGCGTTAAGACTAGCGGGGTCACAGATACGCAGTATTTT. Amino acid sequence: CSVKTSGVTDTQYF.

This chain links TRBV6-5 with TRBJ2-5; D is unclear. V lost 6 bases, J lost 1 base, and 6 bases lay in between. This CDR3 has 12 amino acids. CDR1 and CDR2 from the germline V gene are MNHEY and SVGAGI. This CDR3 is CASRTVQETQYF. The CDR3 bases are TGTGCCAGCAGGACTGTCCAAGAGACCCAGTACTTC.

CDR3 DNA: TGTGCCAGCAGCCCCCGGGACAGGGGGCTTAAAAAACTGTTTTTT. Translating gives CASSPRDRGLKKLFF. J is TRBJ1-4 and V is TRBV5-8; 12 positions match TRBD1. The CDR3 is 15 amino acids. Trimming removed 4 bases from V and 9 bases from J; junction bases left unmatched: 7. CDR1 SGHTS and CDR2 YDEGEE come from the germline V gene.

V is TRBV21-1 and J is TRBJ1-1. TRBV21-1 is assigned pseudogene status. This CDR3 region has 16 residues. The DNA of the CDR3 is TGTGCCAGCAGCCGAAGGTCCAGGGAGGGGAAGACTGAAGCTTTCTTT. It yields the protein CASSRRSREGKTEAFF.

The table lists this clone with a few counts. The rearrangement links TRBV10-3 to TRBJ1-1, with 7 bases lining up with TRBD1. The CDR3 contains 13 residues. The V gene end was trimmed by 6 bases and the J gene end by 5 bases; junction bases not matched to a gene: 6. Germline CDR1 reads ENHRY; CDR2 reads SYGVKD. The CDR3: CAISRGGGTEAFF. The CDR3 DNA reads as TGTGCCATCAGCCGAGGGGGCGGGACTGAAGCTTTCTTT.

CDR3 in amino acids: CASRDRVLSGELFF. CDR3 sequence (DNA): TGTGCCAGCCGGGACAGGGTTCTATCCGGGGAGCTGTTTTTT. This chain joins TRBV19 and TRBJ2-2; TRBD1 matches 9 bases. Germline V lookup: CDR1 LNHDA, CDR2 SQIVND (reference sequence). The V and J ends lost 9 bases and 6 bases, in that order; junction bases with no gene match: 8. This CDR3 contains 14 residues.

This clone came up a few times. The sample carries other DNA sequences with the same CDR3. The J gene is TRBJ1-1, the V gene TRBV2; D possibly corresponds to TRBD1 (6 bases). The V end lost 4 bases, the J end lost 8 bases, and 8 bases lay between the germline ends. CDR3 length equals 11 residues. Germline V lookup: CDR1 SNHLY, CDR2 FYNNEI. The CDR3 nucleotides read TGTGCCAGCAGTGTGAGGGGGGAAGCTTTCTTT. Its protein product is CASSVRGEAFF.

This clone was seen a handful of times. The junction departs from germline at one end; a sequencing error may be responsible. The rearrangement joins TRBV10-3 to TRBJ2-2; no clear D gene. This CDR3 contains 13 residues. Germline V lookup: CDR1 ENHRY, CDR2 SYGVKD. CDR3 amino acids: CAISGLDTGELFF. As DNA, the CDR3 is TGTGCCATCAGTGGATTAGACACAGGGGAGCTGTTTTTT.